The following is a T cell receptor beta chain sequence with its context. This sample was included in a study of T cell changes during pregnancy in multiple sclerosis. Assay: immunoSEQ multiplex PCR; the TCRdb copy retains only in-frame clones and omits some. The data contain 39,000 or so clones, 91% of them singletons. The material sequenced was CD8+ T cells from peripheral blood mononuclear cells, taken after pregnancy. This receptor was taken from a female donor with multiple sclerosis, enrolled in a pregnancy study.

As DNA, the CDR3 is TGTGCCAGCAGCCAAGCTCTGACAGGGTACGAGCAGTACTTC. Amino acid sequence: CASSQALTGYEQYF. The rearrangement joins TRBV4-2 to TRBJ2-7; TRBD1 agrees at 7 bases. The CDR3 length is 14 residues. Germline V CDR1 and CDR2: LGHNA, YNFKEQ. V was pared by 1 base and J by 4 bases, with 4 bases of the junction left unmatched.